This TCR beta chain was sequenced during a study of T cell responses to AZD1222 COVID-19 vaccine. General study points: It should be noted that donors were predominantly white British and more often female, and clonal diversity was possibly underestimated. Repertoire collection took place solely once the T cell response had peaked. Compared with day 0, the breadth and depth of the Spike-specific TCR repertoire rose significantly after two doses of AZD1222. Within unmutated variant regions lay the reported targets of nearly half of spike-specific TCRs.

Sequenced by immunoSEQ multiplex PCR; TCRdb stores in-frame clones only, minus some. The sample carries about 120,000 clones, roughly nine tenths recorded once. With regard to this clone: The target antigen is unknown.

The V and J ends lost 3 bases and 8 bases, in that order; junction bases with no gene match: 16. The CDR3 runs to 18 residues. Germline CDR1 reads PRHDT; CDR2 reads FYEKMQ (reference sequence). The chain carries TRBV13 and TRBJ1-2; 12 positions agree with TRBD1. The sample consisted of peripheral blood, taken on day 0 of AZD1222 vaccination. The clonotype was recovered from an adult in good health. This CDR3 reads CASSFVVTGTGGLTGYTF. The CDR3 DNA reads as TGTGCCAGCAGCTTCGTCGTTACCGGGACAGGGGGCTTAACCGGCTACACCTTC.